This T cell receptor (beta chain) stems from a study of shared clonotypes between healthy human individuals (dated by TCRdb to about 2020). Notes on the research overall: A couple of women and three men aged 18 to 49 years were included in the cohort. For each donor, CD4 naive and CD4 memory were each given three plates, CD8 naive was given two plates, and CD8 memory was given one plate. To estimate repertoire size and how much clonotypes are shared between individuals, the study performed deep sequencing of blood TCR repertoires from roughly five healthy adults. Libraries were prepared and TCR repertoires were sequenced by different laboratories using diverse techniques, in order to increase sequencing depth and limit assay-specific biases. Between about 0.85 and 10 billion PBMCs per donor were obtained by leukapheresis.

CDR1 SEHNR and CDR2 FQNEAQ were looked up in the germline V gene (reference sequence). Relative to germline, V is missing 3 bases and J is missing 1 base, with 2 bases of the junction outside any gene match. The CDR3 goes from the cysteine to the phenylalanine over 15 residues. Just the 45-base CDR3 DNA is kept, in frame starting at base 1. CD8 naive samples were obtained by positive selection for CCR7 among CD45RO-negative cells, yielding a CD45RA+CCR7+ population from which TemRA cells were excluded. Healthy HIV-negative adults with no recently reported acute infections or vaccinations were included as donors. Only Caucasian adults living in Nashville, Tennessee, USA were represented among the donors. After blood collection by leukapheresis, PBMCs were isolated using Ficoll-Histopaque density gradient centrifugation and then cryopreserved in the vapor phase of liquid nitrogen. Analytical flow cytometry was used to check the purity and quantity of each magnetically sorted T cell population. Genomic DNA was isolated from every sorted fraction and measured by UV absorbance on a Nanodrop 2000c.

Using the deep immunoSEQ assay, multiplex PCR amplified TCR CDR3 regions from genomic DNA. Extracted genomic DNA from each cell subset was distributed evenly across all wells of several immunoSEQ 96-well plates, and each plate was treated as a replicate. For sorted subsets, each replicate PCR was loaded with about 200 ng genomic DNA, equivalent to roughly 30,000 T cell genomes. Purified libraries were measured with a Qubit 3.0 fluorometer, size-checked on a Bioanalyzer 2100, and measured again with the KAPA Library Quantification kit. Every immunoSEQ 96-well plate was sequenced on a separate single-read 150-cycle Illumina NextSeq 550 flow cell. On the study's bioinformatics: The immunoSEQ output contained only junctional sequences without quality scores, so filtering could not match that applied to full-length reads. To assign V/J genes and CDR3, sequences were annotated using PyIR, a Python wrapper for IgBLAST v1.9, with IMGT germline references. Reads with weak V/J assignments (E-value above 1e-6), missing CDR3, stop codons, out-of-frame junctions, or ambiguous translated residues were removed. A V3J clonotype was defined by an identical inferred V gene, J gene, and CDR3 amino acid sequence. Percentage overlap between repertoires was calculated by dividing the number of shared unique clonotypes by the size of the smaller repertoire. Repertoire richness was assessed with RTK rarefaction, the Chao1 estimator, and Recon v2.1 estimates of unobserved clonotypes. Generation probabilities were computed with OLGA for all TCRbeta clonotypes obtained by the gDNA method from several donors. The table was pulled from immuneACCESS by TCRdb, which kept in-frame rearrangements only. Such tables lose some clones; where checked, under half of the loss comes from unresolved V genes, and the rest has no known cause. The V and J calls and clone size are taken from that table; D and trimming were inferred from the DNA. This sample gives millions of clones in total; around 93% of them show up just once. Of the sample, under 2% falls within the top ten clones.

This clone was recorded a few times. There is no known antigen for this receptor. Base qualities are not provided; no much larger clone lies one nucleotide away. Beyond this particular receptor, the publication reports: Compared with non-shared clonotypes, clonotypes shared by all four sorted-subset donors had higher generation probabilities. Across four donors, roughly 5% of naive CD4, around 3.5% of naive CD8, under 2.5% of memory CD4, and over 0.35% of memory CD8 clonotypes were shared. Sampling was limited to blood, and TCR repertoires in tissue likely differ from TCR repertoires in blood. Based on pairwise subsampling, the degree of clonotype sharing among donors was expected to be affected by sequencing depth. Even with the large sequencing depth, rarefaction of the sorted-subset datasets indicated that sequencing was incomplete. The small number of donors limited the genetic and exposure-history diversity represented. Naive subsets generally had larger estimated clonotype richness than memory subsets did.

The rearranged chain carries TRBV7-9 and TRBJ2-7, and TRBD2 matches 11 of the central bases. Sequencing used naive CD8+ T cells from PBMCs. The sample's cell subset or site label, decoded: CD45RA+CCR7+. This TCR was recovered from a man between 18 and 29 years old in good health. Some clones in this sample may be carry-over from other donors' samples. This receptor carries the CDR3 CASSFTSGSSYEQYF. The nucleotides are TGTGCCAGCAGCTTCACTAGCGGGAGTTCCTACGAGCAGTACTTC. Where the CDR3 stops, the reference TRBV7-9 and TRBJ2-7 genes take over; the full variable domain is DTGVSQNPRHKITKRGQNVTFRCDPISEHNRLYWYRQTLGQGPEFLTYFQNEAQLEKSRLLSDRFSAERPKGSFSTLEIQRTEQGDSAMYLCASSFTSGSSYEQYFGPGTRLTVT.